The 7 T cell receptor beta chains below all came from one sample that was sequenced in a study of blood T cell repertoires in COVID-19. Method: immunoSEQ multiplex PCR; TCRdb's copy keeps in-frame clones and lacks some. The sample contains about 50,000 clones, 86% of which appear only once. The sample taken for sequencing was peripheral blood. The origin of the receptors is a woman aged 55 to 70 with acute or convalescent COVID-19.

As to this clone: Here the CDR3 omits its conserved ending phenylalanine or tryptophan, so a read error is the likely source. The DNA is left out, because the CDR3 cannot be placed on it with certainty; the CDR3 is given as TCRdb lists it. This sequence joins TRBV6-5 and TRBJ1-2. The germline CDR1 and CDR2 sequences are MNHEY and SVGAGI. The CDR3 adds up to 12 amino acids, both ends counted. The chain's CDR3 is CASSYSGGELSV.

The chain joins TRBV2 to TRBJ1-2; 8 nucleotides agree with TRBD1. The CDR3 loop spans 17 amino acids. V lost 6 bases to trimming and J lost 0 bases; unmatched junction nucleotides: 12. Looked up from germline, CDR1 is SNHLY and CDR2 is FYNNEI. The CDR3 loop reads CASRSGTGSPANYGYTF. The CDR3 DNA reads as TGTGCCAGCAGGAGTGGGACAGGCTCCCCCGCTAACTATGGCTACACCTTC. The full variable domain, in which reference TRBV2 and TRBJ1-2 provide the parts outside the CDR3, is EPEVTQTPSHQVTQMGQEVILRCVPISNHLYFYWYRQILGQKVEFLVSFYNNEISEKSEIFDDQFSVERPDGSNFTLKIRSTKLEDSAMYFCASRSGTGSPANYGYTFGSGTRLTVV.

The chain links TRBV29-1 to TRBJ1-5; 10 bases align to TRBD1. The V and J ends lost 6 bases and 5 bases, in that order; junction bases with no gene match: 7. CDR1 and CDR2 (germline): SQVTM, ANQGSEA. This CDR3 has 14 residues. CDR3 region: CSVATGTGDQPQHF. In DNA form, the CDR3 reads TGCAGCGTCGCAACCGGGACAGGGGATCAGCCCCAGCATTTT.

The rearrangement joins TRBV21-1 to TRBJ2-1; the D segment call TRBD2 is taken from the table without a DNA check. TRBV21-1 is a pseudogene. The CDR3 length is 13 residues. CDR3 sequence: CASSQGFSHEQFF. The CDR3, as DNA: TGTGCCAGCAGTCAAGGTTTTAGCCATGAGCAGTTCTTC.

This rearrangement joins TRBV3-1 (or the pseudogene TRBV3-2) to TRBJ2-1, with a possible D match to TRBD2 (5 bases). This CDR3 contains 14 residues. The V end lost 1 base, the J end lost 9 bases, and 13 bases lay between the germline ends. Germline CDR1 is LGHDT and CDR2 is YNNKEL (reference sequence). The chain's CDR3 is CASSQVSSRVEQFF. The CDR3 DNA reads TGTGCCAGCAGCCAAGTTTCTAGCCGGGTTGAGCAGTTCTTC.

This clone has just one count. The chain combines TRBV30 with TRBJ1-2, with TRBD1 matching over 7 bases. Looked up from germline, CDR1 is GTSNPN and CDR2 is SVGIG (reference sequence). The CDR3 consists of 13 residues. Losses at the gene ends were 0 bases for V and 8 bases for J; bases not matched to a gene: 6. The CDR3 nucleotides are TGTGCCTGGAGTGTAGGAGGGGGCAGCGGCTACACCTTC. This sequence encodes CAWSVGGGSGYTF.

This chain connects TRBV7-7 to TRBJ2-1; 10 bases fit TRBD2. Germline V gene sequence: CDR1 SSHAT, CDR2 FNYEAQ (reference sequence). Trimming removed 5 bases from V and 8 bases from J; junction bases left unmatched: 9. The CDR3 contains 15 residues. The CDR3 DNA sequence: TGTGCCAGCAGCCCCGGACTAGCGGCAACACATGAGCAGTTCTTC. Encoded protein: CASSPGLAATHEQFF.